Sequencing of this T cell receptor beta chain was carried out in a study of cytomegalovirus exposure and HLA in healthy donors. Study outcomes and limitations: The majority of TCR sequences were rare, yet some public TCRs appeared in many donors. High specificity and sensitivity for cytomegalovirus status were reported for the classifier.

There were likely unrecorded immune exposures, though donors were nominally healthy when sampled. In the case of this clone: The antigen is undetermined.

60 Vbeta and 13 Jbeta primers were used in PCR. Assay: immunoSEQ multiplex PCR; the TCRdb copy retains only in-frame clones and omits some. The repertoire holds about 130,000 clones, roughly 76% seen once, with about 12% in the top ten. Per the germline V gene, CDR1 is SQVTM and CDR2 is ANQGSEA. The CDR3 covers 15 residues. With 6 bases clipped from V and 3 bases from J, the junction kept 9 bases outside the gene matches. The TCR sequence derives from a woman aged 55-75 years in good health and CMV-seropositive. The sequenced material came from PBMCs. The chain employs TRBV29-1 and TRBJ2-2; 8 nucleotides line up with TRBD2. The chain's CDR3 is CSVSNPAGDTGELFF. Written as DNA, the CDR3 is TGCAGCGTCTCCAACCCAGCGGGGGACACCGGGGAGCTGTTTTTT.